The 6 T cell receptor beta chains listed next were all sequenced from one sample in a study of blood T cell repertoires in COVID-19. Using immunoSEQ multiplex PCR, the repertoire was profiled, and TCRdb retains in-frame clones only, with some absent. The table lists more than 300,000 clones, around 87% of them singletons. The sequencing sample was made of PBMCs or T cells enriched from blood (not recorded which). The receptors stem from a man aged 40-49 years in a cohort exposed to, infected with or recovered from COVID-19 (not recorded which).

The CDR3 DNA reads TGCAGCTCGAGGCAATTTAGCACAGATACGCAGTATTTT. The encoded protein is CSSRQFSTDTQYF. The chain recombines TRBV29-1 with TRBJ2-3; D is uncertain. Deletions cut 8 bases from V and 0 bases from J, with 12 bases between. CDR1 and CDR2 from the germline V gene are SQVTM and ANQGSEA. The CDR3 consists of 13 residues.

This rearrangement joins TRBV7-3 to TRBJ1-1; D is possibly TRBD1 (5 bases). Germline loops: CDR1 SGHTA, CDR2 FQGTGA. Trimming removed 2 bases at V and 3 bases at J, with 10 bases between. CDR3 length: 14 amino acids. As DNA, the CDR3 is TGTGCCAGCAGCTTATCAGGGAGGGACACTGAAGCTTTCTTT. It yields the protein CASSLSGRDTEAFF.

This chain joins TRBV28 and TRBJ1-5, with TRBD1 matching over 8 bases. The J segment lost 7 bases and the V segment lost 6 bases, leaving 17 bases of the junction unmatched. Germline CDR1 reads MDHEN; CDR2 reads SYDVKM. CDR3 length: 17 residues. This CDR3 is CASSPGGMGGQLQPQHF. CDR3 coding DNA: TGTGCCAGCAGCCCAGGGGGCATGGGGGGACAGCTCCAGCCCCAGCATTTT. Full variable domain (remainder filled in from reference TRBV28 and TRBJ1-5): DVKVTQSSRYLVKRTGEKVFLECVQDMDHENMFWYRQDPGLGLRLIYFSYDVKMKEKGDIPEGYSVSREKKERFSLILESASTNQTSMYLCASSPGGMGGQLQPQHFGDGTRLSIL.

This chain links TRBV18 with TRBJ2-6, with D possibly matching TRBD1 (6 bases). The CDR3 has 19 residues. Germline CDR1 is KGHSH and CDR2 is LQKENI. V shed 1 base and J shed 0 bases, with 16 bases lying between them. DNA of the CDR3: TGTGCCAGCTCACCACTCCCTCAGGGGCCCCCCTCTGGGGCCAACGTCCTGACTTTC. Amino acids: CASSPLPQGPPSGANVLTF.

The gene calls are TRBV10-1 and TRBJ2-5, with 11 bases matching TRBD1. The CDR3 extends over 15 amino acids. Germline CDR1 is WNHNN and CDR2 is SYGVQD (reference sequence). Losses at the gene ends were 2 bases for V and 5 bases for J; bases not matched to a gene: 4. CDR3 protein: CASSEGQGAWETQYF. The DNA of the CDR3 is TGCGCCAGCAGTGAGGGACAGGGGGCCTGGGAGACCCAGTACTTC.

This chain links TRBV6-6 with TRBJ1-6; the D gene is possibly TRBD1 (6 bases). CDR1 is MNHNY, CDR2 SVGAGI, per germline (reference sequence). Between the trimmed V and J ends, which lost 4 bases and 7 bases, there was a span of 11 bases. CDR3 length equals 14 residues. CDR3 in amino acids: CASSFTGWNSPLHF. The CDR3 DNA sequence: TGTGCCAGCAGTTTTACAGGGTGGAATTCACCCCTCCACTTT.